This T cell receptor beta chain originates from a study of cytomegalovirus exposure and HLA in healthy donors. Across the whole study: HLA-typed donors were the source of approximately 80 million unique TCRs, which an early data release held.

Overall study results and limits: A later analysis associated 15,000 or so TCR beta sequences with HLA alleles at a 0.05 false discovery rate.

This PCR relied on a set of 60 Vbeta primers and 13 Jbeta primers. TCRdb's table, derived via immunoSEQ multiplex PCR, lists solely in-frame clones and lacks some. Of 95,000 to 100,000 clones listed, 75% to 80% were seen once; the top ten hold approximately 7.7%. The CDR3 runs 12 residues. The V end lost 3 bases, the J end lost 7 bases, and 9 bases lay between the germline ends. Germline V gene sequence: CDR1 KGHSH, CDR2 LQKENI. Those who donated were healthy bone marrow donors. Comment on this clone: The antigen is unknown.

This chain connects TRBV18 to TRBJ1-2; D uncertain. The sequence was obtained from a female donor in good health and CMV-seronegative. The sample comprised PBMCs. The CDR3 DNA sequence: TGTGCCAGCTCACCGGAGGTAATTGGCTACACCTTC. Protein: CASSPEVIGYTF.